This T cell receptor (beta chain) was identified during a study of T cells after somatic rescue of genetic block. Libraries were prepared by immunoSEQ multiplex PCR; TCRdb keeps only in-frame clonotypes and omits some of them. The sample consists of over 95,000 clones, about 90% of them appearing once. The germline V gene encodes CDR1 SEHNR and CDR2 FQNEAQ (reference sequence). With 5 bases clipped from V and 5 bases from J, the junction kept 6 bases outside the gene matches. This CDR3 region has 14 residues. The specimen was peripheral blood mononuclear cells (PBMCs). This clonotype was obtained from a woman aged 18-29 years. The rearrangement uses TRBV7-9 and TRBJ1-5; 7 positions match TRBD1. The CDR3 bases are TGTGCCAGCAGCCCTTTCGGACAGGATCAGCCCCAGCATTTT. This sequence encodes CASSPFGQDQPQHF. Full variable domain (rest looked up from reference TRBV7-9 and TRBJ1-5): DTGVSQNPRHKITKRGQNVTFRCDPISEHNRLYWYRQTLGQGPEFLTYFQNEAQLEKSRLLSDRFSAERPKGSFSTLEIQRTEQGDSAMYLCASSPFGQDQPQHFGDGTRLSIL.